Listed here are 8 T cell receptor beta chains from one sample, sequenced in a study of T cell repertoires in cytomegalovirus infection. MiXCR, run by TCRdb on the reads, gives a single entry per CDR3 protein. This table holds 350,000 to 500,000 distinct CDR3 sequences, approximately 31% found once. Sequenced material: PBMCs. These receptors were obtained from a human donor in good health (CMV status not recorded). Some clones in this sample may be carry-over from other donors' samples.

This clonotype was detected only a few times. V usage is TRBV29-1 and J usage is TRBJ2-7; D is undetermined. The CDR3 covers 13 residues. Trimming shortened V by 3 bases and J by 7 bases, and 16 bases separated the two germline ends. CDR1 is SQVTM, CDR2 ANQGSEA, per germline. CDR3 nucleotide sequence: TGCAGCGTTGACACGGCAGCCCGAAATGAGCAGTACTTC. The encoded protein is CSVDTAARNEQYF.

The gene calls are TRBV20-1 and TRBJ1-2, with D possibly matching TRBD1 (6 bases). This CDR3 is 13 amino acids long. The germline CDR1 and CDR2 sequences are DFQATT and SNEGSKA (reference sequence). V lost 6 bases, J lost 0 bases, and 11 bases lay in between. CDR3 DNA sequence: TGCAGTGCGCCAGGACAGTCTAACTATGGCTACACCTTC. Translation: CSAPGQSNYGYTF.

As to this clonotype: A much larger clone differs by one base, so this may be a read error. This chain uses TRBV6-6 with TRBJ1-1, with TRBD1 identical over 8 bases. The length of the CDR3 is 14 residues. From germline, CDR1 is MNHNY and CDR2 SVGAGI (reference sequence). The CDR3: CASSGTGLNTDAFF. For the CDR3, the DNA is TGTGCCAGCAGTGGGACAGGCCTGAACACTGACGCTTTCTTT.

The J gene is TRBJ2-7, the V gene TRBV7-6; D unresolved. V dropped 6 bases and J dropped 0 bases, with 9 bases sitting between them. Germline-derived CDR1 and CDR2 are SGHVS and FNYEAQ. The CDR3 length is 13 residues. The CDR3 protein is CASRPLSSYEQYF. The CDR3 bases are TGTGCCAGCAGGCCCTTGAGCTCCTACGAGCAGTACTTC. The full variable domain, completed using reference TRBV7-6 and TRBJ2-7, is GAGVSQSPRYKVTKRGQDVALRCDPISGHVSLYWYRQALGQGPEFLTYFNYEAQQDKSGLPNDRFSAERPEGSISTLTIQRTEQRDSAMYRCASRPLSSYEQYFGPGTRLTVT.

V usage is TRBV14 and J usage is TRBJ2-1; 12 nucleotides line up with TRBD2. CDR1 and CDR2 (germline): SGHDN, FVKESK. The ends lost 0 bases at V and 7 bases at J; junction bases unmatched: 10. The CDR3 has 18 residues. Written as DNA, the CDR3 is TGTGCCAGCAGCCAAGAGGATCTAGCGGGGGGGATAATAAATGAGCAGTTCTTC. Its protein product is CASSQEDLAGGIINEQFF.

The CDR3 loop is CASSEGAGSGLETQYF. The CDR3 region has the DNA TGTGCCAGCAGTGAAGGGGCAGGGTCGGGGCTAGAGACCCAGTACTTC. The rearrangement links TRBV6-1 to TRBJ2-5; D possibly matches TRBD1 or TRBD2 (5 bases each). CDR1 MNHNS and CDR2 SASEGT come from the germline V gene. CDR3 size: 16 residues. The germline V and J ends were trimmed by 1 base and 4 bases, with 16 bases remaining between them.

The CDR3 here is CASTSAGSGANVLTF. The CDR3 nucleotides read TGTGCCAGCACTTCCGCAGGGAGTGGGGCCAACGTCCTGACTTTC. This chain connects TRBV6-2 or TRBV6-3 to TRBJ2-6, with D possibly being TRBD1 or TRBD2 (5 bases each). Between the trimmed V and J ends, which lost 7 bases and 3 bases, there was a span of 13 bases. The CDR3 covers 15 residues. Germline V CDR1 and CDR2: MNHEY, SVGEGT.

V gene TRBV19 combines with J gene TRBJ2-7; 7 nucleotides align to TRBD1. V was clipped by 4 bases and J by 2 bases; unmatched bases: 8. Germline V CDR1 and CDR2: LNHDA, SQIVND (reference sequence). The CDR3 is 15 amino acids. This CDR3 reads CASSKRTGGTYEQYF. DNA for the CDR3: TGTGCCAGTAGTAAGAGGACAGGTGGAACCTACGAGCAGTACTTC. The full variable domain, completed using reference TRBV19 and TRBJ2-7, is DGGITQSPKYLFRKEGQNVTLSCEQNLNHDAMYWYRQDPGQGLRLIYYSQIVNDFQKGDIAEGYSVSREKKESFPLTVTSAQKNPTAFYLCASSKRTGGTYEQYFGPGTRLTVT.